This T cell receptor beta chain comes out of a study of cytomegalovirus exposure and HLA in healthy donors. Researchers ran the PCR with 60 Vbeta and 13 Jbeta primers. The data were produced by immunoSEQ multiplex PCR, yet TCRdb's version contains in-frame clones alone and is incomplete. Of about 140,000 clones listed, approximately 88% are singletons. The junction had 10 bases not matched to a gene; V was cut back by 0 bases and J by 0 bases. The CDR3 sequence is 19 residues long. Germline V gene data show CDR1 as SGHRS and CDR2 as YFSETQ. The chain combines TRBV5-1 with TRBJ1-4, with 8 bases identical to TRBD1. The sequencing input was PBMCs. The source is a woman between 35 and 50 years old in good health and CMV-seronegative. CDR3 coding DNA: TGCGCCAGCAGCTTGGACGCCGGGACAGGTCTACCAACTAATGAAAAACTGTTTTTT. It yields the protein CASSLDAGTGLPTNEKLFF.